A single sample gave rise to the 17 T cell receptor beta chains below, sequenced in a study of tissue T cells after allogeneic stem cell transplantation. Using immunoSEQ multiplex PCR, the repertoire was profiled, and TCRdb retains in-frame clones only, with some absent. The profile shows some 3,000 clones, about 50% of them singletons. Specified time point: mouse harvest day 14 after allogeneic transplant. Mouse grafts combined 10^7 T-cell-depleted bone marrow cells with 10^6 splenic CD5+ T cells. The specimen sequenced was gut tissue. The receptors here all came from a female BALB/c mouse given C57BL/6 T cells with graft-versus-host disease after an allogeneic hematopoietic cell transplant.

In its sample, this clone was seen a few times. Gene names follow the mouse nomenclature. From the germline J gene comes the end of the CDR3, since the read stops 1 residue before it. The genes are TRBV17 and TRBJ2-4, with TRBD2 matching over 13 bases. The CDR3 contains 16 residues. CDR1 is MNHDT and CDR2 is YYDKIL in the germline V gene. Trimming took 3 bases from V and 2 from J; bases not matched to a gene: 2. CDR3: CASSRGLGGDQNTLYF. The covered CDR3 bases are TGTGCTAGCAGTAGGGGACTGGGGGGGGATCAAAACACCTTGTAC.

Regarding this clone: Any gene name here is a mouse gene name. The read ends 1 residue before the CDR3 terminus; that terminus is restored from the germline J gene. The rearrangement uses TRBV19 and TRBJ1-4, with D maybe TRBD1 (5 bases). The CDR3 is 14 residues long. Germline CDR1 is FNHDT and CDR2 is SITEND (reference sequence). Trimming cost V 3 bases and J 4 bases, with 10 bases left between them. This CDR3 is CASSTGQNNERLFF. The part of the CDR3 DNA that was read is TGTGCCAGCAGTACCGGACAAAACAACGAAAGATTATTT.

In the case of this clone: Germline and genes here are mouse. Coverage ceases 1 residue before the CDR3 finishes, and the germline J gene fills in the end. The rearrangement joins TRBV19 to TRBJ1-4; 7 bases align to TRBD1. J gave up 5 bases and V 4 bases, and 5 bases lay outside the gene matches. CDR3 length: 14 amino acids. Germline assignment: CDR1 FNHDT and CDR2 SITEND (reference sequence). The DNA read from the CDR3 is TGTGCCAGCAGTCGACAGGGAGGAAACGAAAGATTATTT. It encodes CASSRQGGNERLF. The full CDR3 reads CASSRQGGNERLFF.

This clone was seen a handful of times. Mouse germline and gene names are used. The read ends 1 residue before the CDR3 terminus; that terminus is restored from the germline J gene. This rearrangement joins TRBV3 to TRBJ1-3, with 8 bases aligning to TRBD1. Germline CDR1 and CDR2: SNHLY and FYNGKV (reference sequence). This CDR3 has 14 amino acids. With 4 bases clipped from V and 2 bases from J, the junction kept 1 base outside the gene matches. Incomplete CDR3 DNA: TGTGCCAGCAGCTCACAGGGGGCTGGAAATACGCTCTAT. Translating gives CASSSQGAGNTLY. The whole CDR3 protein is CASSSQGAGNTLYF.

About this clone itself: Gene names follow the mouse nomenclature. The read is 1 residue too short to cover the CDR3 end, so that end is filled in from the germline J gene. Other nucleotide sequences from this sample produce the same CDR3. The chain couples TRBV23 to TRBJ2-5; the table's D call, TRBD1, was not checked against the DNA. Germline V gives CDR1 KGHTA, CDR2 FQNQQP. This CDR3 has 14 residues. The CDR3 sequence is CSSSQTGGQDTQYF. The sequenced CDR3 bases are TGCTCCAGCAGTCAGACAGGGGGCCAAGACACCCAGTAC.

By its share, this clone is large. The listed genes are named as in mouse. The CDR3 bases that were read are TGTGCTAGCAGTTCAGGGACAGGGGACGAACAGTAC. Protein sequence: CASSSGTGDEQY. The whole CDR3 protein reads CASSSGTGDEQYF. This sequence joins TRBV29 and TRBJ2-7; 10 nucleotides align to TRBD1. The read halts 1 residue ahead of the CDR3 end, with the missing end drawn from the germline J gene. This CDR3 spans 13 amino acids. Germline loops: CDR1 MSHET, CDR2 SYDVDS. Trimming at V came to 4 bases and at J to 7 bases, leaving 4 bases not matched to a gene.

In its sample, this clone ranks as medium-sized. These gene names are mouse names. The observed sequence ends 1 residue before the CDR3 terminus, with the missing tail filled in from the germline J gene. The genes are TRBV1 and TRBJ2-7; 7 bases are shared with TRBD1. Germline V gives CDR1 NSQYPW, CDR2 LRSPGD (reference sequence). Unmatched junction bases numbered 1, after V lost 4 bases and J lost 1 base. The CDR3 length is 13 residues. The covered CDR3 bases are TGCACCTGCAGTGGGGACAGATCCTATGAACAGTAC. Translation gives CTCSGDRSYEQY. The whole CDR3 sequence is CTCSGDRSYEQYF. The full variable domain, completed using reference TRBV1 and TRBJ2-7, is VTLLEQNPRWRLVPRGQAVNLRCILKNSQYPWMSWYQQDLQKQLQWLFTLRSPGDKEVKSLPGADYLATRVTDTELRLQVANMSQGRTLYCTCSGDRSYEQYFGPGTRLTVL.

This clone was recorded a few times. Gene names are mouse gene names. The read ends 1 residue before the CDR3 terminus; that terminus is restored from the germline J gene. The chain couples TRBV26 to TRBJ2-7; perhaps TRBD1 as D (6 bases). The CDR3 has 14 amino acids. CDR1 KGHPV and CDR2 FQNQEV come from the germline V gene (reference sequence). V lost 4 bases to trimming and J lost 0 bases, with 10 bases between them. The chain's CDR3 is CASSPTGHSYEQYF. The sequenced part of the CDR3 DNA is TGTGCCAGCAGTCCTACAGGGCACTCCTATGAACAGTAC.

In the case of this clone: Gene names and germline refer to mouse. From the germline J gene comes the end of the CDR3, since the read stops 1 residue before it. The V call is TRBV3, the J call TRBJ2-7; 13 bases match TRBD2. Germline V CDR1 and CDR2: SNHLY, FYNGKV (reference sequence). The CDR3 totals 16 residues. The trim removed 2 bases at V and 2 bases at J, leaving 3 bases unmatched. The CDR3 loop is CASSLIGTGGAYEQYF. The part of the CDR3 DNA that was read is TGTGCCAGCAGCTTAATTGGGACTGGGGGGGCCTATGAACAGTAC.

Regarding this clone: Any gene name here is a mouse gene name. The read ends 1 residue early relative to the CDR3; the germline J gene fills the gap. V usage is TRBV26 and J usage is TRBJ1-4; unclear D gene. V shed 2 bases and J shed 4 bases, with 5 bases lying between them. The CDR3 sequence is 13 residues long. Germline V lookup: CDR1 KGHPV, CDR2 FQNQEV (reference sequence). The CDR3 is CASSLIINERLFF. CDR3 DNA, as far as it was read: TGTGCCAGCAGTCTGATCATCAACGAAAGATTATTT. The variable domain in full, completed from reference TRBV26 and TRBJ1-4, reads NSKVIQTPRYLVKGQGQKAKMRCIPEKGHPVVFWYQQNKNNEFKFLINFQNQEVLQQIDMTEKRFSAECPSNSPCSLEIQSSEAGDSALYLCASSLIINERLFFGHGTKLSVL.

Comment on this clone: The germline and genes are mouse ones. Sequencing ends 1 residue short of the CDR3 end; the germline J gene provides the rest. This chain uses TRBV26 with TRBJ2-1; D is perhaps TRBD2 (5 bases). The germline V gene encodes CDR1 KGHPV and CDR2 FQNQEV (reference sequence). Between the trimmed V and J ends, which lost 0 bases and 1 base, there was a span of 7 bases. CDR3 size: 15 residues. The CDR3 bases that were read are TGTGCCAGCAGTCTGTCGTTGGGGAACTATGCTGAGCAGTTC. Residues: CASSLSLGNYAEQF. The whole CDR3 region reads CASSLSLGNYAEQFF.

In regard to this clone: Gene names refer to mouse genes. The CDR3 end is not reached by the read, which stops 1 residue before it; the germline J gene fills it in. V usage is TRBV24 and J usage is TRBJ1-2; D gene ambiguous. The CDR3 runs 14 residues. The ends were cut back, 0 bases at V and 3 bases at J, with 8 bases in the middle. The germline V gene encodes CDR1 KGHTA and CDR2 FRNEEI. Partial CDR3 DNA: TGTGCCAGCAGTCTGTATAGGCAGGACTCCGACTACACC. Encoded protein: CASSLYRQDSDYT. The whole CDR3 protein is CASSLYRQDSDYTF.

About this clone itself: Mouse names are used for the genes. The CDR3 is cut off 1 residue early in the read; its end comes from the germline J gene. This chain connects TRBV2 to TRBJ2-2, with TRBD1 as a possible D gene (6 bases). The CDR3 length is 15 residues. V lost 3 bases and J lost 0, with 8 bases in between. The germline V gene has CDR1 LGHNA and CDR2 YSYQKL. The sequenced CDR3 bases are TGTGCCAGCAGCCAGGGACAATCAAACACCGGGCAGCTCTAC. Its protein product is CASSQGQSNTGQLY. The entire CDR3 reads CASSQGQSNTGQLYF.

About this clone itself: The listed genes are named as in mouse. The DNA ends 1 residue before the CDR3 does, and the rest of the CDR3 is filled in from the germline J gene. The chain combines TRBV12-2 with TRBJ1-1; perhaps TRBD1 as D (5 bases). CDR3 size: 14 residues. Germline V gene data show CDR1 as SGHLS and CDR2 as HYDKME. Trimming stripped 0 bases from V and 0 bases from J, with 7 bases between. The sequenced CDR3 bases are TGTGCCAGCTCTCTCGCGGGGGCAAACACAGAAGTCTTC. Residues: CASSLAGANTEVF. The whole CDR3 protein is CASSLAGANTEVFF.

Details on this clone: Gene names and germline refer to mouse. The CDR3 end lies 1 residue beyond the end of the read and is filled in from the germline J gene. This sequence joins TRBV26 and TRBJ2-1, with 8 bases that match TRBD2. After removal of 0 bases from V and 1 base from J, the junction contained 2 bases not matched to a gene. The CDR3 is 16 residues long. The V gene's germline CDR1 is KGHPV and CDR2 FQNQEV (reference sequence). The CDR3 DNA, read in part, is TGTGCCAGCAGTCTGTCTGGGGGGGTCAACTATGCTGAGCAGTTC. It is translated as CASSLSGGVNYAEQF. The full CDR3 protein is CASSLSGGVNYAEQFF.

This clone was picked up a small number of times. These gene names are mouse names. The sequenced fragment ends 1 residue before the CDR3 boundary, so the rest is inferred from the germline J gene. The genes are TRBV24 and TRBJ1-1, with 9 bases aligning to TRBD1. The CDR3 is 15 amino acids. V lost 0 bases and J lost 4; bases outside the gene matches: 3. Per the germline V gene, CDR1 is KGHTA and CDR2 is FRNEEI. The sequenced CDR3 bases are TGTGCCAGCAGTCTGTATACAGGGGGCAGCACAGAAGTCTTC. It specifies CASSLYTGGSTEVF. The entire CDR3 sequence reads CASSLYTGGSTEVFF.

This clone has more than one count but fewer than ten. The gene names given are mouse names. CDR3 DNA (partial): TGTGCCAGCAGTTCCGACTGGGTTTATGAACAGTAC. Amino acid sequence: CASSSDWVYEQY. The whole CDR3 reads CASSSDWVYEQYF. The genes are TRBV26 and TRBJ2-7, with 7 bases lining up with TRBD2. Read data end 1 residue before the CDR3 end; the end is taken from the germline J gene. J was trimmed by 4 bases and V by 5 bases; bases with no gene match: 5. Germline assignment: CDR1 KGHPV and CDR2 FQNQEV (reference sequence). The length of the CDR3 is 13 residues.